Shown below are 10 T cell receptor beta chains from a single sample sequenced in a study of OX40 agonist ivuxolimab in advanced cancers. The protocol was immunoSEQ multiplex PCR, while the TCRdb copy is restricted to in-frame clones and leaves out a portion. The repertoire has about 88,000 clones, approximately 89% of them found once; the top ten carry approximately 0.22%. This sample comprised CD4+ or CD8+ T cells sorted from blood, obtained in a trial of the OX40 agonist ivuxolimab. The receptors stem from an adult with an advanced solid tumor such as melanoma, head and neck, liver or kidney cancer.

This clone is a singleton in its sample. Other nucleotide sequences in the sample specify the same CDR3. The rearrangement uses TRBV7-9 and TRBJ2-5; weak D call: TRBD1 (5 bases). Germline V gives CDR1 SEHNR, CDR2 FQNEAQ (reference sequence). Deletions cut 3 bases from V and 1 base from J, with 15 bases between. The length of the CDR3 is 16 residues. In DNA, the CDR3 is TGTGCCAGCAGCTTTTCCCTCGACAGAGCCCAAGAGACCCAGTACTTC. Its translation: CASSFSLDRAQETQYF.

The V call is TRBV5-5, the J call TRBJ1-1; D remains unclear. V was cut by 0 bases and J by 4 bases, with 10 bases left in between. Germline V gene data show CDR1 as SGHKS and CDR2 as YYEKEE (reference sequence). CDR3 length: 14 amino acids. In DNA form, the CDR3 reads TGTGCCAGCAGCTTGGCCGGTACGGGCACTGAAGCTTTCTTT. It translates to CASSLAGTGTEAFF.

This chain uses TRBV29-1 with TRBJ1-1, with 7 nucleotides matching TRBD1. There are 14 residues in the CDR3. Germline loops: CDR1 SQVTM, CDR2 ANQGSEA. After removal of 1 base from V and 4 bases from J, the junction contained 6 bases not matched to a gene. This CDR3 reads CSVEAQTGITEAFF. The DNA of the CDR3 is TGCAGCGTTGAAGCTCAGACAGGGATCACTGAAGCTTTCTTT.

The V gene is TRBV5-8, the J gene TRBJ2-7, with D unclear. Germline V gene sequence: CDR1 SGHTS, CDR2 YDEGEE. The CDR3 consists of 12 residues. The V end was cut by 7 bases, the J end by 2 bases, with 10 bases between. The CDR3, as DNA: TGTGCCAGCCCCCACCTAACCTACGAGCAGTACTTC. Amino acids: CASPHLTYEQYF.

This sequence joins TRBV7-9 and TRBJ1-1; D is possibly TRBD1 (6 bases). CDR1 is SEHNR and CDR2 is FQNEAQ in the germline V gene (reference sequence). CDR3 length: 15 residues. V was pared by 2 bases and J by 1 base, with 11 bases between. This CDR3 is CASSLYPGENTEAFF. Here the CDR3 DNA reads TGTGCCAGCAGCTTATACCCAGGGGAGAACACTGAAGCTTTCTTT.

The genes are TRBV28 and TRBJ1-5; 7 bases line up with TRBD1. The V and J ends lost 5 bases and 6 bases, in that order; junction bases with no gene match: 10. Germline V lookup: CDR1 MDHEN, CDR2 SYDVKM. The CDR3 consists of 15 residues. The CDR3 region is CASSIPAQGVQPQHF. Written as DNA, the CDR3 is TGTGCCAGCAGTATTCCCGCCCAGGGGGTTCAGCCCCAGCATTTT.

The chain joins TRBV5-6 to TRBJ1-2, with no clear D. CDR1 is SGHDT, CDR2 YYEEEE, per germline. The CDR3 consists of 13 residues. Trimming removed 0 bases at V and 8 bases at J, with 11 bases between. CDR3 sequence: CASSLAVGWGYTF. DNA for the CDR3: TGTGCCAGCAGCTTGGCTGTAGGGTGGGGCTACACCTTC.

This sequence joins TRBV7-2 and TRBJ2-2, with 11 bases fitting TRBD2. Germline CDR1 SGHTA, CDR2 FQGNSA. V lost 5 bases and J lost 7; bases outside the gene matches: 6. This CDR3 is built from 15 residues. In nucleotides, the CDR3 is TGTGCCAGCAGCACCCTAGCGGGGGGTAGCGGGGAGCTGTTTTTT. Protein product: CASSTLAGGSGELFF. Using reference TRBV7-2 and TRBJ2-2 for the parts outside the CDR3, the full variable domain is GAGVSQSPSNKVTEKGKDVELRCDPISGHTALYWYRQSLGQGLEFLIYFQGNSAPDKSGLPSDRFSAERTGGSVSTLTIQRTQQEDSAVYLCASSTLAGGSGELFFGEGSRLTVL.

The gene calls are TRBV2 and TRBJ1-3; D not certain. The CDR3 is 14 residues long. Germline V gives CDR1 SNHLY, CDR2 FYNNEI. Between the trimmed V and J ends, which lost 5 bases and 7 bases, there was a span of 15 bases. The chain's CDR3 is CASSIDRRPNTIYF. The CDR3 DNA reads TGTGCCAGCAGTATTGACCGGAGGCCTAACACCATATATTTT. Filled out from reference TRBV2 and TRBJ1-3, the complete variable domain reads EPEVTQTPSHQVTQMGQEVILRCVPISNHLYFYWYRQILGQKVEFLVSFYNNEISEKSEIFDDQFSVERPDGSNFTLKIRSTKLEDSAMYFCASSIDRRPNTIYFGEGSWLTVV.

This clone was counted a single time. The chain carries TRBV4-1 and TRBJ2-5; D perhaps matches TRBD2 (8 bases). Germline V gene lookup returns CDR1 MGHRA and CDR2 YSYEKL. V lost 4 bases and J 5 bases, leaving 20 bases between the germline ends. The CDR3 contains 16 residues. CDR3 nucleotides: TGCGCCAGCAGCCCGGGACTAGGGGGCATTGGGGAGACCCAGTACTTC. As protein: CASSPGLGGIGETQYF.